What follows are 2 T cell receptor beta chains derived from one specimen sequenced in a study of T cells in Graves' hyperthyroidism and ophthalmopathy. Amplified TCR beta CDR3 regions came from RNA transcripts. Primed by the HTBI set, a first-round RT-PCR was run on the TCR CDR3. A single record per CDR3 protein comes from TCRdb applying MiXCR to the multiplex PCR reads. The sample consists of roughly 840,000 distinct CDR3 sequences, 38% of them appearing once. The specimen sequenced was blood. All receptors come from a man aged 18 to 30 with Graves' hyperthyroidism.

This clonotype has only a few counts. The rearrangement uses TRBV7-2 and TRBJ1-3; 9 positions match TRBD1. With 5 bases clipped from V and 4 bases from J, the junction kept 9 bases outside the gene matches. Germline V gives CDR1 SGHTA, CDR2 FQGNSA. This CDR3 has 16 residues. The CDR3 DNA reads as TGTGCCAGCAGCCATACCCCGGGACAGGGAGGAAACACCATATATTTT. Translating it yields CASSHTPGQGGNTIYF.

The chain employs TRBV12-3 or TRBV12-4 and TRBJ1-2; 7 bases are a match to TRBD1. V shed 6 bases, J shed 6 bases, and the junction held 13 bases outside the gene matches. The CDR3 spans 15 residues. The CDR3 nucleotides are TGTGCCAGCAGCAAGACCGACAGGGCCCCAAATGGCTACACCTTC. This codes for CASSKTDRAPNGYTF.